This T cell receptor beta chain was sequenced in a study of CD8 T cells in Susac syndrome (dated by TCRdb to between 2019 and 2020). Regarding the complete study: Of the Susac syndrome patients who were sequenced, eight or nine were in clinical remission while about 6 had clinically active disease. At blood withdrawal, Susac syndrome patients were either therapy-naive, taking corticosteroids (in some cases with IVIg as well), or taking IVIg alone. Whether CD8+ T cell activation and differentiation in Susac syndrome was antigen driven was tested using repertoire sequencing. The clonality of the CD8+ T cell repertoire was compared across about a dozen healthy donors, roughly 14 Susac syndrome patients and under 18 multiple sclerosis patients.

Comment on this clonotype: Its specific antigen is unknown. Base qualities are not recorded, but no much larger clone differs from it by a single base.

RNA was extracted with the RNeasy kit and 0.5 to 1 ug was reverse transcribed using random hexamers. The immunoSEQ multiplex PCR assay, which covers 54 Vbeta and 13 Jbeta segments, was used to amplify TCR beta CDR3 regions. Bias from PCR amplification was corrected by using a synthetic template baseline for primer optimization and for computational correction. The study's processing was this. Reads were annotated to V, D and J genes per IMGT and analyzed with immunoSEQ Analyzer, keeping only productive sequences. Clonality was calculated as one minus the Shannon entropy normalized by log2 of the number of productive unique sequences. For each patient and control, public and private clones were evaluated within the 100 most prevalent clones. Clones were defined as Susac-specific when absent from the healthy and MS cohorts, from fewer than 1,300 published viral clones and from other ImmuneACCESS disease sequences. TCRdb itself trimmed the public reads at Q25 with fastp, ran MiXCR and retained productive beta chains. Every distinct CDR3 protein forms one entry, paired with its most common genes and DNA. Here the V and J calls rest on TCRdb's processing, not on the authors' analysis. Within this sample are 75,000 to 80,000 distinct CDR3 sequences, with less than 95% of them counted one time only. The ten largest clones capture 0.5% to 0.65% of the sample.

The full study reports these points: The TCR sequencing and HLA analysis was acknowledged to have included a relatively small number of individuals. Susac syndrome CD8+ repertoires showed clonal expansion, highest in CD8+ TEMRA cells and greater in clinically active than remitting patients. Some 17 Susac-specific public clones were identified in the total CD8+ repertoire, and several Susac-specific public clones were identified in the CD8+ TEMRA repertoire.

Peripheral blood CD8+ and CD4+ T cells from healthy donors, Susac syndrome patients and multiple sclerosis patients were profiled using high-throughput TCR beta sequencing. Susac syndrome patients met recently defined diagnostic criteria for definite or probable disease. Bulk CD8+ and CD4+ T cells were purified magnetically by negative isolation, whereas CD8+ TEMRA cells were enriched by FACS. Blood was collected in EDTA tubes and processed within 24 hours, with PBMCs isolated through density gradient centrifugation. PBMCs intended for TCR sequencing were cryopreserved in liquid nitrogen and were subsequently thawed in a 37 degrees C water bath. The sorted or isolated CD4+, CD8+ and CD8+ TEMRA cells had a purity of 90% or higher. The clonotype comes from a human donor with Susac syndrome. Sequencing was performed on CD8+ T cells from PBMCs.

The DNA sequence is TGCAGTGCTAGAGATCAGATCGCAACCATATATTTT. This yields the protein CSARDQIATIYF. In this chain, TRBV20-1 is recombined with TRBJ1-3, with an unclear D gene assignment. CDR3 length: 12 amino acids, cysteine to phenylalanine. The CDR3 DNA has 36 bases and is translated from base 1. CDR1 and CDR2 (DFQATT, SNEGSKA) derive from the germline V gene (reference sequence). V is cut by 0 bases and J by 10 bases, and the space between the germline ends is 10 bases.